Below, 20 T cell receptor beta chains from the same sample are listed, as sequenced in a study of blood T cell repertoires in COVID-19. TCRdb's copy holds only in-frame clones and misses some; the assay was immunoSEQ multiplex PCR. The sample consists of over 150,000 clones, 80% to 85% of them appearing once. The sequencing sample was made of peripheral blood. These TCRs come from a man in his 70s with active or convalescent COVID-19.

The chain employs TRBV5-1 and TRBJ2-3; perhaps TRBD2 as D (7 bases). V shed 0 bases and J shed 3 bases, with 11 bases lying between them. Germline-derived CDR1 and CDR2 are SGHRS and YFSETQ. The CDR3 extends over 15 amino acids. CDR3 protein: CASSLERGATDTQYF. In DNA, the CDR3 is TGCGCCAGCAGCTTGGAACGGGGGGCAACAGATACGCAGTATTTT.

The V gene is TRBV6-6, the J gene TRBJ2-7; 10 bases are a match to TRBD2. J gave up 5 bases and V 6 bases, and 10 bases lay outside the gene matches. CDR3 length: 15 amino acids. Germline V lookup: CDR1 MNHNY, CDR2 SVGAGI (reference sequence). CDR3 amino acids: CASRSHLAGVDEQYF. CDR3 DNA: TGTGCCAGCAGATCCCACCTAGCGGGGGTTGACGAGCAGTACTTC.

The chain is built from TRBV7-2 and TRBJ1-5, with TRBD1 matching 7 bases. J was trimmed by 5 bases and V by 5 bases; bases with no gene match: 6. The CDR3 has 14 amino acids. Germline CDR1 and CDR2: SGHTA and FQGNSA. The CDR3: CASSQRQGDQPQHF. In nucleotides, the CDR3 is TGTGCCAGCAGCCAAAGACAGGGTGATCAGCCCCAGCATTTT.

The chain is built from TRBV19 and TRBJ2-6; a weak D match, TRBD1 (6 bases). V shed 5 bases and J shed 2 bases, with 10 bases lying between them. Germline values: CDR1 LNHDA, CDR2 SQIVND (reference sequence). The CDR3 covers 15 residues. The CDR3 DNA reads as TGTGCCAGTAGTTTCAGGGGAGCTGGGGCCAACGTCCTGACTTTC. Amino acids: CASSFRGAGANVLTF.

The genes are TRBV9 and TRBJ2-5; 8 bases fit TRBD2. The CDR3 has 14 residues. The ends lost 3 bases at V and 0 bases at J; junction bases unmatched: 1. The germline V gene has CDR1 SGDLS and CDR2 YYNGEE. The CDR3 reads CASSAGGNQETQYF. The CDR3 region has the DNA TGTGCCAGCAGCGCGGGGGGGAACCAAGAGACCCAGTACTTC. The variable domain in full, with the rest retrieved from reference TRBV9 and TRBJ2-5, is DSGVTQTPKHLITATGQRVTLRCSPRSGDLSVYWYQQSLDQGLQFLIQYYNGEERAKGNILERFSAQQFPDLHSELNLSSLELGDSALYFCASSAGGNQETQYFGPGTRLLVL.

The DNA for the CDR3 is TGCGCCAGCAGCCAGGCAGAGGGCGCGAACTATGGCTACACCTTC. Amino acid sequence: CASSQAEGANYGYTF. The chain joins TRBV4-3 to TRBJ1-2; D not resolved. The V end was cut by 3 bases, the J end by 2 bases, with 13 bases between. The CDR3 extends over 15 amino acids. Germline V lookup: CDR1 LGHNA, CDR2 YSLEER.

This CDR3 reads CASSYRGAVYNEQFF. The CDR3 bases are TGTGCCAGCAGCTATCGGGGAGCCGTCTACAATGAGCAGTTCTTC. The chain couples TRBV13 to TRBJ2-1; D may be TRBD2 (5 bases). V lost 4 bases and J 3 bases, leaving 13 bases between the germline ends. The CDR3 has 15 residues. Germline V gene lookup returns CDR1 PRHDT and CDR2 FYEKMQ (reference sequence).

Only a few counts were recorded for this clone. V is TRBV2 and J is TRBJ2-7, with 11 bases aligning to TRBD1. J lost 3 bases, V lost 6 bases, and 4 bases had no gene match. Per the germline V gene, CDR1 is SNHLY and CDR2 is FYNNEI. CDR3 length equals 14 residues. The CDR3 region is CASRWTGGSYEQYF. Written as DNA, the CDR3 is TGTGCCAGCAGGTGGACAGGGGGCAGCTACGAGCAGTACTTC.

The V gene is TRBV14, the J gene TRBJ2-2; D unclear. Trimming removed 6 bases at V and 0 bases at J, with 5 bases between. CDR3 length: 13 amino acids. CDR1 is SGHDN, CDR2 FVKESK, per germline. CDR3 DNA sequence: TGTGCCAGCAGGGCGGCGAACACCGGGGAGCTGTTTTTT. Protein product: CASRAANTGELFF.

V and J are TRBV19 and TRBJ1-1; D ambiguous. Trimming removed 8 bases from V and 0 bases from J, with 7 bases in between. The CDR3 covers 12 residues. Looked up from germline, CDR1 is LNHDA and CDR2 is SQIVND (reference sequence). The CDR3 is CASAYLNTEAFF. The DNA of the CDR3 is TGTGCCAGTGCCTACTTGAACACTGAAGCTTTCTTT.

V gene TRBV29-1 combines with J gene TRBJ2-1; the match to TRBD1 covers 9 bases. J lost 6 bases, V lost 1 base, and 4 bases had no gene match. Germline lookup yields CDR1 SQVTM and CDR2 ANQGSEA. The CDR3 is 14 residues long. The CDR3 spells CSVEGGQGFNEQFF. In DNA, the CDR3 is TGCAGCGTTGAAGGGGGACAGGGATTCAATGAGCAGTTCTTC.

V usage is TRBV28 and J usage is TRBJ1-1; D may be TRBD1 (6 bases). The CDR3 has 15 amino acids. Trimming took off 5 bases at V and 1 base at J, with 14 bases between the two ends. Germline V gives CDR1 MDHEN, CDR2 SYDVKM. CDR3 protein: CASSPPGHRNTEAFF. The CDR3 DNA is TGTGCCAGCAGTCCCCCGGGACATCGGAACACTGAAGCTTTCTTT.

DNA for the CDR3: TGTGCCAGCAGCAGAGACGGGTACGAGCAGTACTTC. This translates into CASSRDGYEQYF. The gene calls are TRBV11-3 and TRBJ2-7; D unclear. The CDR3 is 12 residues long. Germline assignment: CDR1 SGHNT and CDR2 YENEEA. Between the trimmed V and J ends, which lost 5 bases and 4 bases, there was a span of 9 bases.

The V and J genes are TRBV7-2 and TRBJ1-3, with 7 positions matching TRBD1. The CDR3 runs to 15 residues. Unmatched junction bases numbered 3, after V lost 1 base and J lost 3 bases. CDR1 and CDR2 (germline): SGHTA, FQGNSA. The CDR3 sequence: CASSLVSGGGNTIYF. The CDR3 DNA is TGTGCCAGCAGCTTAGTTTCAGGGGGTGGAAACACCATATATTTT.

The rearrangement uses TRBV9 and TRBJ2-7, with a possible D match to TRBD2 (6 bases). The V end lost 0 bases, the J end lost 0 bases, and 10 bases lay between the germline ends. Germline loops: CDR1 SGDLS, CDR2 YYNGEE. The CDR3 runs 15 residues. Here the CDR3 DNA reads TGTGCCAGCAGCGTAGCCGGGACTGGCTCCTACGAGCAGTACTTC. This codes for CASSVAGTGSYEQYF.

The J gene is TRBJ2-5, the V gene TRBV30; 11 bases fit TRBD2. Per germline, CDR1 GTSNPN and CDR2 SVGIG (reference sequence). The CDR3 has 17 amino acids. Trimming at V came to 3 bases and at J to 1 base, leaving 10 bases not matched to a gene. CDR3 in DNA: TGTGCCTGGAGACATGGTTGGCTAGCGGGAGGCCAAGAGACCCAGTACTTC. This codes for CAWRHGWLAGGQETQYF.

This chain uses TRBV28 with TRBJ2-2, with D perhaps TRBD2 (7 bases). The CDR3 covers 16 residues. Germline V gene data show CDR1 as MDHEN and CDR2 as SYDVKM. Trimming shortened V by 7 bases and J by 4 bases, and 19 bases separated the two germline ends. The CDR3 is CASTIGGGPRTGELFF. Here the CDR3 DNA reads TGTGCCAGCACCATTGGGGGGGGGCCCCGCACCGGGGAGCTGTTTTTT.

The chain joins TRBV28 to TRBJ2-2; TRBD1 might be the D (5 bases). Gene TRBJ1-3 matches the end of the DNA better, so the J call may be wrong. The CDR3 is 15 amino acids. Germline loops: CDR1 MDHEN, CDR2 SYDVKM. CDR3 nucleotide sequence: TGTGCCAGCAGCAGCCGCGGGACTGGGGCCAACACCATATATTTT. Its protein product is CASSSRGTGANTIYF.

V usage is TRBV6-1 and J usage is TRBJ2-3; 9 bases line up with TRBD2. This CDR3 has 17 amino acids. J gave up 2 bases and V 1 base, and 7 bases lay outside the gene matches. Germline V gene data show CDR1 as MNHNS and CDR2 as SASEGT. The CDR3 nucleotides are TGTGCCAGCAGTGAAGTTACAGCGGGGGGCCACACAGATACGCAGTATTTT. This codes for CASSEVTAGGHTDTQYF.

The V gene is TRBV19, the J gene TRBJ2-1; 8 bases line up with TRBD2. This CDR3 is built from 16 residues. Germline V gene lookup returns CDR1 LNHDA and CDR2 SQIVND (reference sequence). The junction had 2 bases not matched to a gene; V was cut back by 1 base and J by 0 bases. The CDR3 bases are TGTGCCAGTAGTATAGCCGCGGGAGGCTCCTACAATGAGCAGTTCTTC. Protein sequence: CASSIAAGGSYNEQFF. Looking up the rest from reference TRBV19 and TRBJ2-1 gives the full variable domain: DGGITQSPKYLFRKEGQNVTLSCEQNLNHDAMYWYRQDPGQGLRLIYYSQIVNDFQKGDIAEGYSVSREKKESFPLTVTSAQKNPTAFYLCASSIAAGGSYNEQFFGPGTRLTVL.